The sequence of this TCR beta chain was determined in a study of blood T cells in healthy people across ages. Using a J-beta primer mix together with a sample-barcoded 5' primer, a second PCR was run for about 7 to 12 cycles. TCRdb re-called the 5' RACE reads with MiXCR, one entry per CDR3 protein. This sample carries around 790,000 distinct CDR3 sequences, roughly 44% of them seen once, and the ten largest clones take roughly a fifth. Remarks on this clonotype: The antigen is not known.

Findings and caveats of the study: The study regarded diversity estimates from one million T cells as underestimates.

The material sequenced was blood. The clonotype comes from a man aged 55 to 69 in good health.

The CDR3 loop is CASSGRGIIGNEQFF. The CDR3 coding sequence is TGTGCCAGCAGTGGTCGGGGTATTATAGGGAATGAGCAGTTCTTC. This sequence joins TRBV12-3 or TRBV12-4 and TRBJ2-1; TRBD2 is a possible D gene (5 bases). Trimming left V 5 bases short and J 7 bases short, with 18 bases between. CDR3 length equals 15 residues.